The 32 T cell receptor beta chains in this list originate from one sample, sequenced in a study of breast tumors, draining lymph nodes, adjacent tissues. From the multiplex PCR reads, TCRdb called clonotypes with MiXCR, one entry per CDR3 protein. The sample lists more than 20,000 distinct CDR3 sequences, about 24% occurring once. The material sequenced was breast tumor tissue. The receptors stem from a female donor with breast cancer. Some clones in this sample may be carry-over from other donors' samples.

The V and J genes are TRBV29-1 and TRBJ2-7; 9 bases fit TRBD1. Germline V gene sequence: CDR1 SQVTM, CDR2 ANQGSEA. CDR3 length: 14 residues. With V trimmed by 3 bases and J by 3 bases, 6 bases remained unmatched. Here the CDR3 DNA reads TGCAGCGTTGATGACCGGGACAGGGACTACGAGCAGTACTTC. This sequence encodes CSVDDRDRDYEQYF.

This chain uses TRBV12-5 with TRBJ1-1; possible D gene TRBD1, 6 bases. The germline V gene encodes CDR1 LGHNT and CDR2 FRNRAP. The CDR3 sequence is 15 residues long. V was pared by 1 base and J by 1 base, with 10 bases between. This CDR3 is CASGLEGGPNTEAFF. Here the CDR3 DNA reads TGTGCTAGTGGTTTGGAAGGGGGGCCGAACACTGAAGCTTTCTTT.

In regard to this clonotype: At one end, the junction sequence differs from germline, possibly due to a read error. Written as DNA, the CDR3 is TGTGCCAGCAGTAGGACTAGCCTGGAGACCCAGCACTTC. Translation: CASSRTSLETQHF. The genes are TRBV6-6 and TRBJ2-5; 8 bases are shared with TRBD2. The CDR3 runs to 13 residues. Germline CDR1 and CDR2: MNHNY and SVGAGI (reference sequence).

The chain employs TRBV2 and TRBJ1-5; D unresolved. CDR1 SNHLY and CDR2 FYNNEI come from the germline V gene. Trimming removed 3 bases from V and 1 base from J, with 16 bases in between. CDR3 size: 17 residues. The CDR3 spells CASSDPVALRSNQPQHF. The DNA for the CDR3 is TGTGCCAGCAGTGATCCGGTCGCCCTCCGGAGCAATCAGCCCCAGCATTTT.

Comments on this clonotype: The junction shows a germline mismatch at one end, possibly a read error. The chain recombines TRBV3-1 with TRBJ2-5; D is perhaps TRBD2 (5 bases). Germline-derived CDR1 and CDR2 are LGHDT and YNNKEL (reference sequence). This CDR3 comprises 16 residues. The CDR3, as DNA: TGTGCCGGCAGCCAAGATGGGCAGGAGGAACAAGAGACCCAGTACTTC. It specifies CAGSQDGQEEQETQYF.

The chain employs TRBV7-2 and TRBJ2-5; 10 nucleotides align to TRBD2. Losses at the gene ends were 5 bases for V and 5 bases for J; bases not matched to a gene: 5. Germline V gene lookup returns CDR1 SGHTA and CDR2 FQGNSA. The CDR3 is 14 residues long. The CDR3 here is CASSASGSRETQYF. In nucleotides, the CDR3 is TGTGCCAGCAGCGCTAGCGGGAGTCGTGAGACCCAGTACTTC.

This clonotype was found many times. V gene TRBV24-1 combines with J gene TRBJ2-3; the D gene is possibly TRBD2 (5 bases). The V gene lost 4 bases and the J gene lost 4 bases, with 14 bases spanning the gap. The germline V gene encodes CDR1 KGHDR and CDR2 SFDVKD. The CDR3 length is 15 residues. CDR3 coding DNA: TGTGCCACCAGTGAGCGGGCAAATTATGCAGATACGCAGTATTTT. Residues: CATSERANYADTQYF.

This clonotype has ten or more counts. This chain links TRBV4-2 with TRBJ2-2; no reliable D call. Per germline, CDR1 LGHNA and CDR2 YNFKEQ. Trimming shortened V by 0 bases and J by 5 bases, and 13 bases separated the two germline ends. This CDR3 spans 16 amino acids. CDR3 protein: CASSQDLSPATGELFF. The CDR3 bases are TGTGCCAGCAGCCAAGATCTCAGTCCGGCTACCGGGGAGCTGTTTTTT.

The genes are TRBV29-1 and TRBJ1-1; 7 bases line up with TRBD1. CDR3 length: 13 amino acids. The ends lost 7 bases at V and 5 bases at J; junction bases unmatched: 10. Germline V lookup: CDR1 SQVTM, CDR2 ANQGSEA. CDR3 loop: CSGCRDSWTEAFF. CDR3 in DNA: TGCAGCGGCTGCCGGGACAGTTGGACTGAAGCTTTCTTT.

This clonotype was seen at least ten times. This CDR3 reads CASSPGLEGYNEQFF. The CDR3 bases are TGTGCCAGCAGTCCAGGACTAGAAGGGTACAATGAGCAGTTCTTC. This rearrangement joins TRBV12-3 or TRBV12-4 to TRBJ2-1, with 7 bases that match TRBD2. This CDR3 has 15 residues. V dropped 5 bases and J dropped 4; count of bases not matched to a gene: 8.

The table lists this clonotype with many counts. This rearrangement joins TRBV5-5 to TRBJ2-7, with D unclear. Per germline, CDR1 SGHKS and CDR2 YYEKEE (reference sequence). Trimming cost V 0 bases and J 3 bases, with 19 bases left between them. The CDR3 covers 17 residues. Written as DNA, the CDR3 is TGTGCCAGCAGCTTGGGGTCTCGGCAGGTTTGGCGCTACGAGCAGTACTTC. Translation: CASSLGSRQVWRYEQYF.

At least ten counts were recorded for this clonotype. CDR3 bases: TGTGCCAGCAGCTTGTACCCTGGCGTCCATTACAATGAGCAGTTCTTC. It codes for CASSLYPGVHYNEQFF. V and J are TRBV5-5 and TRBJ2-1; D is undetermined. Between the trimmed V and J ends, which lost 1 base and 4 bases, there was a span of 15 bases. The CDR3 contains 16 residues. CDR1 is SGHKS and CDR2 is YYEKEE in the germline V gene (reference sequence).

This clonotype was recorded many times. The J gene is TRBJ2-1, the V gene TRBV6-6; unclear D gene. The CDR3 is 15 residues long. Germline CDR1 and CDR2: MNHNY and SVGAGI (reference sequence). V gave up 7 bases and J gave up 5 bases, with 18 bases separating them. The CDR3 reads CASTFSEGKNNEQFF. The CDR3 DNA follows: TGTGCCAGCACCTTCAGCGAAGGGAAAAACAATGAGCAGTTCTTC.

This clonotype was recorded at least ten times. The CDR3 DNA reads as TGTGCCAGCAGCCCAATTAACAGGGGTGGCTACACCTTC. This codes for CASSPINRGGYTF. The J gene is TRBJ1-2, the V gene TRBV6-5; 7 bases are a match to TRBD1. This CDR3 has 13 residues. Germline CDR1 reads MNHEY; CDR2 reads SVGAGI. V lost 6 bases to trimming and J lost 7 bases; unmatched junction nucleotides: 8.

This clonotype was counted at least ten times. The rearrangement joins TRBV20-1 to TRBJ2-5; D is undetermined. Germline lookup yields CDR1 DFQATT and CDR2 SNEGSKA (reference sequence). Trimming shortened V by 3 bases and J by 5 bases, and 10 bases separated the two germline ends. The CDR3 has 12 residues. The CDR3 is CSASVTAETQYF. The DNA for the CDR3 is TGCAGTGCTAGTGTGACGGCGGAGACCCAGTACTTC.

A note on this clonotype: This may come from a read error, since a much larger clone is one base off. The genes are TRBV28 and TRBJ2-2; tentatively, D is TRBD2 (5 bases). CDR1 and CDR2 from the germline V gene are MDHEN and SYDVKM. This CDR3 spans 12 amino acids. CDR3 amino acids: CASRAAAGELLF. The CDR3 DNA is TGTGCCAGCAGGGCTGCGGCCGGGGAGCTGTTATTT.

This clonotype was detected ten times or more. The chain combines TRBV7-2 with TRBJ2-1; a possible D gene is TRBD2 (5 bases). The CDR3 runs 18 residues. V lost 0 bases and J lost 8, with 23 bases in between. CDR1 and CDR2 (germline): SGHTA, FQGNSA. In DNA, the CDR3 is TGTGCCAGCAGCTTAGCGCCCAGCGGAAGCCCTCGCCTGCATGAGCAGTTCTTC. This gives the protein CASSLAPSGSPRLHEQFF.

This clonotype was counted ten times or more. The chain is built from TRBV5-6 and TRBJ2-3; possible D gene TRBD1, 6 bases. The CDR3 totals 13 residues. Trimming shortened V by 5 bases and J by 5 bases, and 12 bases separated the two germline ends. Per the germline V gene, CDR1 is SGHDT and CDR2 is YYEEEE. CDR3 DNA sequence: TGTGCCAGCAGTTCCAGGGGAATAGATACGCAGTATTTT. Translated, it gives CASSSRGIDTQYF.

This clonotype was seen repeatedly, ten times or more. Here the CDR3 reads CASSDDHRGYNEQFF. The CDR3 DNA reads TGTGCCAGCAGTGATGATCACAGGGGATACAATGAGCAGTTCTTC. The V gene is TRBV25-1, the J gene TRBJ2-1, with TRBD1 matching over 7 bases. This CDR3 has 15 amino acids. V shed 3 bases, J shed 4 bases, and the junction held 6 bases outside the gene matches. Looked up from germline, CDR1 is MGHDK and CDR2 is SYGVNS.

This clonotype was observed once. The conserved phenylalanine or tryptophan is not found at the CDR3 terminus, so this likely reflects a read error. The DNA is left out, because the CDR3 cannot be placed on it with certainty; the CDR3 is given as TCRdb lists it. The CDR3 reads CASSPPTGSDYGYTFGS. The V call is TRBV28, the J call TRBJ2-5; the D call in the table, TRBD1, was not verified against the DNA. Germline-derived CDR1 and CDR2 are MDHEN and SYDVKM. The CDR3 has 17 residues if both end residues are counted.

Of note for this clonotype: A much larger clone is a single base away; this may be a read error. The chain has TRBV30 and TRBJ1-5; D not certain. Germline values: CDR1 GTSNPN, CDR2 SVGIG (reference sequence). The ends were cut back, 1 base at V and 6 bases at J, with 16 bases in the middle. This CDR3 spans 15 amino acids. In DNA form, the CDR3 reads TGTGCCTGGAGTGCCACGACGGTCGCCAGTCAGCCCCAGCATTTT. It is translated as CAWSATTVASQPQHF.

This clonotype occurred many times. V gene TRBV7-9 combines with J gene TRBJ2-3, with 11 positions matching TRBD2. The germline CDR1 and CDR2 sequences are SEHNR and FQNEAQ (reference sequence). The CDR3 runs 17 residues. The junction had 7 bases not matched to a gene; V was cut back by 5 bases and J by 0 bases. CDR3 sequence reads: CASSDRLAGRSTDTQYF. DNA for the CDR3: TGTGCCAGCAGCGACAGACTAGCGGGGAGGAGCACAGATACGCAGTATTTT.

Ten or more counts support this clonotype. The chain recombines TRBV12-3 or TRBV12-4 with TRBJ1-6; no clear D gene. V lost 8 bases and J 5 bases, leaving 16 bases between the germline ends. This CDR3 comprises 15 residues. The CDR3 here is CASASFYRNNSPLHF. In DNA form, the CDR3 reads TGTGCCAGCGCGAGTTTTTACAGAAATAATTCACCCCTCCACTTT.

This clonotype showed up just a few times. The gene calls are TRBV7-9 and TRBJ1-1, with 8 bases matching TRBD1. The ends lost 0 bases at V and 1 base at J; junction bases unmatched: 13. The germline CDR1 and CDR2 sequences are SEHNR and FQNEAQ (reference sequence). CDR3 length equals 19 residues. CDR3 nucleotide sequence: TGTGCCAGCAGCTTAGCCCCTCTCAGGGGGCCGTCGACGAACACTGAAGCTTTCTTT. It specifies CASSLAPLRGPSTNTEAFF.

At least ten counts were recorded for this clonotype. J is TRBJ1-5 and V is TRBV7-9, with D perhaps matching TRBD1 (6 bases). CDR3 length equals 14 residues. The V and J ends lost 1 base and 2 bases respectively, with 6 bases between them. CDR1 and CDR2 from the germline V gene are SEHNR and FQNEAQ (reference sequence). CDR3 in amino acids: CASSLGTGNQPQHF. The CDR3 nucleotides are TGTGCCAGCAGCTTAGGGACAGGCAATCAGCCCCAGCATTTT.

V usage is TRBV6-1 and J usage is TRBJ1-1; a weak D match, TRBD1 (5 bases). From germline, CDR1 is MNHNS and CDR2 SASEGT. V was shortened by 6 bases and J by 1 base, with 9 bases between the two germline ends. The CDR3 spans 13 residues. This chain's CDR3 is CASRTTGNTEAFF. DNA for the CDR3: TGTGCCAGCAGGACTACAGGGAACACTGAAGCTTTCTTT.

Comment on this clonotype: The junction differs from germline at one of its ends, possibly a read error. This chain connects TRBV20-1 to TRBJ2-7, with 7 bases fitting TRBD2. Germline CDR1 is DFQATT and CDR2 is SNEGSKA (reference sequence). The CDR3 sequence is 14 residues long. The CDR3 protein is CSADESTSVDEQYF. The CDR3 region has the DNA TGCAGTGCTGACGAGTCAACTAGCGTAGACGAGCAGTACTTT.

This clonotype came up many times. This sequence joins TRBV6-1 and TRBJ1-3; D possibly corresponds to TRBD1 (5 bases). The germline V gene has CDR1 MNHNS and CDR2 SASEGT. This CDR3 is 15 amino acids long. The V end lost 6 bases, the J end lost 2 bases, and 14 bases lay between the germline ends. Here the CDR3 DNA reads TGTGCCAGCAGACAAATGGGGGGGGCTGGAAACACCATATATTTT. Translation gives CASRQMGGAGNTIYF.

Many counts were recorded for this clonotype. The chain recombines TRBV19 with TRBJ2-7; 8 bases are a match to TRBD2. Trimming at V came to 2 bases and at J to 3 bases, leaving 3 bases not matched to a gene. Germline-derived CDR1 and CDR2 are LNHDA and SQIVND (reference sequence). The CDR3 has 14 amino acids. The CDR3 here is CASSILGGGYEQYF. For the CDR3, the DNA is TGTGCCAGTAGTATACTCGGGGGGGGCTACGAGCAGTACTTC. Full variable domain (remainder filled in from reference TRBV19 and TRBJ2-7): DGGITQSPKYLFRKEGQNVTLSCEQNLNHDAMYWYRQDPGQGLRLIYYSQIVNDFQKGDIAEGYSVSREKKESFPLTVTSAQKNPTAFYLCASSILGGGYEQYFGPGTRLTVT.

This clonotype occurred many times. J is TRBJ2-5 and V is TRBV7-8; D perhaps matches TRBD2 (5 bases). CDR3 length: 15 residues. CDR1 and CDR2 (germline): SGHVS, FQNEAQ. V shed 2 bases and J shed 2 bases, with 12 bases lying between them. CDR3 DNA: TGTGCCAGCAGCTTATGGACTGGGTCACAAGAGACCCAGTACTTC. It specifies CASSLWTGSQETQYF.

This clonotype came up many times. The chain recombines TRBV29-1 with TRBJ2-3; 8 nucleotides line up with TRBD2. V dropped 6 bases and J dropped 6; count of bases not matched to a gene: 14. There are 15 residues in the CDR3. The germline CDR1 and CDR2 sequences are SQVTM and ANQGSEA. This chain's CDR3 is CSVSPGLGVRDTQYF. The CDR3 DNA reads as TGCAGCGTCTCACCGGGACTAGGGGTTAGGGATACGCAGTATTTT.

This clonotype showed up many times. This rearrangement joins TRBV10-3 to TRBJ1-4; 7 nucleotides match TRBD1. The ends lost 5 bases at V and 2 bases at J; junction bases unmatched: 5. Germline V gives CDR1 ENHRY, CDR2 SYGVKD. The CDR3 is 15 amino acids. The CDR3 here is CAISFDRATNEKLFF. The DNA of the CDR3 is TGTGCCATCAGTTTTGACAGGGCTACTAATGAAAAACTGTTTTTT.